This paragraph covers one T cell receptor (beta chain) sequence. CDR3 length: 13 amino acids. CDR1 and CDR2 from the germline V gene are SGDLS and YYNGEE. V was cut by 2 bases and J by 5 bases, with 10 bases left in between. The sample originates from a study of blood T cell repertoires in COVID-19. The data were produced by immunoSEQ multiplex PCR, yet TCRdb's version contains in-frame clones alone and is incomplete. The sample lists about 120,000 clones; over 65% were seen once. The gene calls are TRBV9 and TRBJ1-1; a weak D match, TRBD1 (5 bases). Sample: peripheral blood. The clonotype comes from a human donor with acute or convalescent COVID-19. The donor label of this sample is uncertain. DNA of the CDR3: TGTGCCAGCAGCGTTTTATCAGGGACTGAAGCTTTCTTT. It yields the protein CASSVLSGTEAFF.